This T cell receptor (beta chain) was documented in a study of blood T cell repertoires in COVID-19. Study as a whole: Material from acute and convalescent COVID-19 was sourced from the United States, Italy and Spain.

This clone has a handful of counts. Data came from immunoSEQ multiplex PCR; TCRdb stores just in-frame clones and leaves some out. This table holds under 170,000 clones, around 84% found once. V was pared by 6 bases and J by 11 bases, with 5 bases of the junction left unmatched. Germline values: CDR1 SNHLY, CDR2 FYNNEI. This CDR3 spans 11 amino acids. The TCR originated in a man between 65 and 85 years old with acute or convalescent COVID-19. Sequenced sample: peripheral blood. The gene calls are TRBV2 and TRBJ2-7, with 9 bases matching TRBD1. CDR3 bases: TGTGCCAGCAGCGGACAGGGGATCGAGTACTTC. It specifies CASSGQGIEYF. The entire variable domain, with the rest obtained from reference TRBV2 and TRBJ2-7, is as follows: EPEVTQTPSHQVTQMGQEVILRCVPISNHLYFYWYRQILGQKVEFLVSFYNNEISEKSEIFDDQFSVERPDGSNFTLKIRSTKLEDSAMYFCASSGQGIEYFGPGTRLTVT.